A single sample gave rise to the 3 T cell receptor beta chains below, sequenced in a study of cytomegalovirus exposure and HLA in healthy donors. The PCR contained 60 Vbeta and 13 Jbeta primers. The method was immunoSEQ multiplex PCR; TCRdb's version includes in-frame clones alone and lacks a portion of them. The sample has some 190,000 clones, roughly 76% seen once. What was sequenced was PBMCs. All receptors derive from a woman aged 25 to 39 in good health and CMV-seropositive.

This clone appeared once. Other DNA variants within this sample encode the same CDR3. This chain uses TRBV5-1 with TRBJ2-3, with no clear D. The CDR3 length is 12 residues. V lost 0 bases, J lost 6 bases, and 5 bases lay in between. Germline V gene lookup returns CDR1 SGHRS and CDR2 YFSETQ. CDR3 nucleotide sequence: TGCGCCAGCAGCTTGGAAGCGGATACGCAGTATTTT. As protein: CASSLEADTQYF.

The chain is built from TRBV5-1 and TRBJ2-5, with 7 bases fitting TRBD2. Germline V lookup: CDR1 SGHRS, CDR2 YFSETQ. Trimming at V came to 4 bases and at J to 2 bases, leaving 5 bases not matched to a gene. CDR3 size: 14 residues. The DNA of the CDR3 is TGCGCCAGCAGCGCTGGACTAGTTCAAGAGACCCAGTACTTC. Protein: CASSAGLVQETQYF.

The CDR3 sequence: CASSLRAGYNEQFF. The DNA of the CDR3 is TGCGCCAGCAGCTTGAGAGCGGGCTACAATGAGCAGTTCTTC. The genes are TRBV5-1 and TRBJ2-1; TRBD2 might be the D (6 bases). Germline CDR1 is SGHRS and CDR2 is YFSETQ. V dropped 1 base and J dropped 3 bases, with 8 bases sitting between them. The CDR3 runs to 14 residues.